Presented here are 20 T cell receptor beta chains from one specimen sequenced in a study of patients and donors after allogeneic stem cell transplantation. MiXCR, applied by TCRdb to the RT-PCR reads, yields one record per CDR3 protein. The sample holds roughly 200,000 distinct CDR3 sequences; about 38% are singletons and the top ten take approximately 10%. Specimen: blood, either unsorted or a sorted T cell fraction (not recorded which). All receptors come from a human donor who was either an allogeneic HSCT recipient or a stem cell or donor lymphocyte infusion donor (not recorded which). It is not recorded whose cells these are; they may come from a transplant donor.

J is TRBJ1-1 and V is TRBV6-5; 10 bases are shared with TRBD1. This CDR3 region has 14 residues. The junction had 4 bases not matched to a gene; V was cut back by 2 bases and J by 7 bases. Germline V gives CDR1 MNHEY, CDR2 SVGAGI. CDR3 nucleotides: TGTGCCAGCAGTTACCAGACAGGGGGCCTTGAAGCTTTCTTT. Protein: CASSYQTGGLEAFF.

V and J are TRBV6-6 and TRBJ1-2, with D tentatively TRBD1 (5 bases). V lost 2 bases and J 8 bases, leaving 12 bases between the germline ends. Germline V gives CDR1 MNHNY, CDR2 SVGAGI (reference sequence). The length of the CDR3 is 13 residues. This CDR3 is CASSYTTGDGYTF. In nucleotides, the CDR3 is TGTGCCAGCAGTTACACGACCGGGGACGGCTACACCTTC.

The rearrangement uses TRBV6-5 and TRBJ2-4, with 12 nucleotides matching TRBD1. Trimming removed 0 bases from V and 7 bases from J; junction bases left unmatched: 4. Looked up from germline, CDR1 is MNHEY and CDR2 is SVGAGI. The CDR3 loop spans 16 amino acids. The CDR3 DNA reads as TGTGCCAGCAGTTACTCGACCGGGACAGGGGGCAACATTCAGTACTTC. This gives the protein CASSYSTGTGGNIQYF.

The rearrangement joins TRBV6-6 to TRBJ2-3, with TRBD2 as a possible D gene (5 bases). The germline V and J ends were trimmed by 6 bases and 5 bases, with 9 bases remaining between them. The V gene's germline CDR1 is MNHNY and CDR2 SVGAGI (reference sequence). The CDR3 has 12 residues. The CDR3 coding sequence is TGTGCCAGCAGCGGAACTAGAGATACGCAGTATTTT. Translation: CASSGTRDTQYF.

This clonotype occurred a few times. The chain couples TRBV5-1 to TRBJ2-1, with D perhaps TRBD1 (5 bases). Germline V gene sequence: CDR1 SGHRS, CDR2 YFSETQ. The CDR3 has 15 amino acids. V gave up 4 bases and J gave up 0 bases, with 11 bases separating them. This CDR3 is CASSQGRSSYNEQFF. For the CDR3, the DNA is TGCGCCAGCAGCCAGGGCCGTAGCTCCTACAATGAGCAGTTCTTC.

This clonotype was observed a few times. Here the CDR3 reads CASSLLRDRALPGNTIYF. The CDR3 coding sequence is TGTGCCAGCAGCTTACTCCGGGACAGGGCCCTTCCTGGAAACACCATATATTTT. The rearrangement uses TRBV12-3 or TRBV12-4 and TRBJ1-3; 9 bases align to TRBD1. There are 18 residues in the CDR3. Trimming removed 6 bases from V and 2 bases from J; junction bases left unmatched: 14.

This rearrangement joins TRBV21-1 to TRBJ2-7. TRBV21-1 is a pseudogene locus. CDR3 size: 11 residues. DNA for the CDR3: TGTGCCAGCAGCTCTCGCAGAGGTTTGCATTTC. Translated, it gives CASSSRRGLHF.

The chain carries TRBV5-1 and TRBJ1-6; possibly TRBD1 for D (6 bases). The germline CDR1 and CDR2 sequences are SGHRS and YFSETQ. This CDR3 is 14 amino acids long. V was cut by 4 bases and J by 7 bases, with 12 bases left in between. In DNA form, the CDR3 reads TGCGCCAGCAGCCCGGGACAAGTAAATTCACCCCTCCACTTT. It translates to CASSPGQVNSPLHF.

V is TRBV4-1 and J is TRBJ2-3; D is undetermined. V was cut by 0 bases and J by 5 bases, with 6 bases left in between. The V gene's germline CDR1 is MGHRA and CDR2 YSYEKL. The CDR3 totals 13 residues. The CDR3 spells CASSQDLLDTQYF. CDR3 DNA: TGCGCCAGCAGCCAAGATCTTCTAGATACGCAGTATTTT.

The chain combines TRBV20-1 with TRBJ1-5, with no clear D. Per the germline V gene, CDR1 is DFQATT and CDR2 is SNEGSKA (reference sequence). V lost 3 bases and J 0 bases, leaving 9 bases between the germline ends. CDR3 length: 14 amino acids. The CDR3 loop reads CSASNWGSNQPQHF. The CDR3 coding sequence is TGCAGTGCTAGTAATTGGGGTAGCAATCAGCCCCAGCATTTT.

This clonotype has a handful of counts. The chain recombines TRBV29-1 with TRBJ1-2, with D uncertain. Germline V gene sequence: CDR1 SQVTM, CDR2 ANQGSEA. V dropped 0 bases and J dropped 7 bases, with 12 bases sitting between them. CDR3 length: 13 residues. CDR3 in DNA: TGCAGCGTTGAAGACACTGATCTTACTGGCTACACCTTC. It encodes CSVEDTDLTGYTF. Variable domain in full (rest from reference TRBV29-1 and TRBJ1-2): SAVISQKPSRDICQRGTSLTIQCQVDSQVTMMFWYRQQPGQSLTLIATANQGSEATYESGFVIDKFPISRPNLTFSTLTVSNMSPEDSSIYLCSVEDTDLTGYTFGSGTRLTVV.

Only a few counts were recorded for this clonotype. V is TRBV24-1 and J is TRBJ2-2; a possible D gene is TRBD1 (6 bases). V was clipped by 9 bases and J by 0 bases, with 7 bases between them. This CDR3 is built from 13 residues. Germline CDR1 and CDR2: KGHDR and SFDVKD. The CDR3 DNA is TGTGCCACCGGACAGCCGAACACCGGGGAGCTGTTTTTT. Translated: CATGQPNTGELFF.

This clonotype has at least ten counts. This sequence joins TRBV29-1 and TRBJ1-2; 7 nucleotides align to TRBD1. CDR3 size: 14 residues. CDR1 is SQVTM and CDR2 is ANQGSEA in the germline V gene. V shed 4 bases and J 7 bases; nucleotides not matched to a gene: 12. CDR3 bases: TGCAGCGTTGTGGGGCTAACAGGGGAACGTGGCTACACCTTC. Amino acids: CSVVGLTGERGYTF.

The chain employs TRBV19 and TRBJ1-2; the D is unclear. CDR1 is LNHDA, CDR2 SQIVND, per germline (reference sequence). The ends were cut back, 6 bases at V and 2 bases at J, with 13 bases in the middle. This CDR3 has 14 residues. The CDR3 loop is CASSRAGKNYGYTF. The CDR3 DNA reads TGTGCCAGTAGCCGGGCCGGGAAAAACTATGGCTACACCTTC.

The genes are TRBV28 and TRBJ1-4; TRBD1 matches 8 bases. This CDR3 is 15 amino acids long. The trim removed 2 bases at V and 3 bases at J, leaving 2 bases unmatched. CDR1 is MDHEN, CDR2 SYDVKM, per germline. CDR3 region: CASSLDRGANEKLFF. DNA of the CDR3: TGTGCCAGCAGTTTAGACAGGGGCGCTAATGAAAAACTGTTTTTT.

This clonotype was picked up a small number of times. CDR3 residues: CASSPDIVPPGDTQYF. The CDR3 DNA sequence: TGTGCCAGCAGTCCGGACATTGTCCCACCGGGAGATACGCAGTATTTT. The chain is built from TRBV28 and TRBJ2-3; perhaps TRBD1 as D (5 bases). V was trimmed by 5 bases and J by 5 bases, leaving 20 bases between them. Germline V gene data show CDR1 as MDHEN and CDR2 as SYDVKM. The CDR3 spans 16 residues.

This clonotype has just a few counts. The chain combines TRBV25-1 with TRBJ2-2, with D unclear. V was shortened by 2 bases and J by 5 bases, with 6 bases between the two germline ends. Germline V gene data show CDR1 as MGHDK and CDR2 as SYGVNS. This CDR3 is 13 amino acids long. DNA of the CDR3: TGTGCCAGCAGTGAAAGGAAAACCGGGGAGCTGTTTTTT. It codes for CASSERKTGELFF.

In its sample, this clonotype was seen a few times. The CDR3 DNA reads as TGCAGTGCTAGAGATACAACTAGCAATCAGCCCCAGCATTTT. This sequence encodes CSARDTTSNQPQHF. The chain uses TRBV20-1 and TRBJ1-5; unclear D gene. Trimming left V 0 bases short and J 0 bases short, with 6 bases between. There are 14 residues in the CDR3. The germline V gene encodes CDR1 DFQATT and CDR2 SNEGSKA (reference sequence).

The chain links TRBV19 to TRBJ2-7, with TRBD1 as a possible D gene (6 bases). Germline CDR1 is LNHDA and CDR2 is SQIVND (reference sequence). The V end lost 5 bases, the J end lost 0 bases, and 11 bases lay between the germline ends. This CDR3 comprises 14 residues. CDR3 loop: CASSPRQDSYEQYF. DNA of the CDR3: TGTGCCAGTAGTCCCCGACAGGACTCCTACGAGCAGTACTTC.

The sample holds a few counts of this clonotype. The chain couples TRBV7-3 to TRBJ2-1; 7 nucleotides agree with TRBD1. This CDR3 contains 16 residues. Germline V gene lookup returns CDR1 SGHTA and CDR2 FQGTGA. The J segment lost 0 bases and the V segment lost 3 bases, leaving 5 bases of the junction unmatched. CDR3 protein: CASSFDRVSSYNEQFF. CDR3 nucleotide sequence: TGTGCCAGCAGCTTCGACAGGGTTAGCTCCTACAATGAGCAGTTCTTC.